The rows below give T cell receptor beta chains drawn from one sample of a study of CD8+ T cells in alopecia areata. Generated by immunoSEQ multiplex PCR, the TCRdb table keeps only in-frame clones and is missing some. This table holds about 120,000 clones, about 59% found once. The input for sequencing was CD4+ T cells sorted from blood, taken at week 4, from a patient treated with tofacitinib. The receptors shown here come from a human donor with alopecia areata. CDR3s include the opening cysteine and the closing phenylalanine or tryptophan. A D gene is named only where the DNA matches it firmly. Expanded clones are given a class, and other clones once, few, many or no size at all.

abundance: NA
d_gene: NA
v_gene: TRBV7-9
j_gene: TRBJ1-1
CDR3nt: TGTGCCAGCAGCTTATGGCAGATGAACACTGAAGCTTTCTTT
CDR3aa: CASSLWQMNTEAFF

abundance: NA
d_gene: TRBD1
v_gene: TRBV27
j_gene: TRBJ1-1
CDR3nt: TGTGCCAGCAGTTTCGGGACAGCGAACACTGAAGCTTTCTTT
CDR3aa: CASSFGTANTEAFF

abundance: few
d_gene: TRBD2
v_gene: TRBV7-2
j_gene: TRBJ2-1
CDR3nt: TGTGCCAGCAAGGTAGCGGGATCCAATGAGCAGTTCTTC
CDR3aa: CASKVAGSNEQFF

abundance: NA
d_gene: NA
v_gene: TRBV4-3
j_gene: TRBJ1-5
CDR3nt: TGCGCCAGCAGCCAAGTTATAGCCAATCAGCCCCAGCATTTT
CDR3aa: CASSQVIANQPQHF

abundance: NA
d_gene: TRBD2
v_gene: TRBV20-1
j_gene: TRBJ2-3
CDR3nt: TGCAGTGGACTAGCAACAGATACGCAGTATTTT
CDR3aa: CSGLATDTQYF

abundance: NA
d_gene: TRBD2
v_gene: TRBV10-3
j_gene: TRBJ2-7
CDR3nt: TGTGCCATCAGTGAGGGGGAGGGCATCTACGAGCAGTACTTC
CDR3aa: CAISEGEGIYEQYF

abundance: NA
d_gene: NA
v_gene: TRBV2
j_gene: TRBJ1-5
CDR3nt: TGTGCCAGCAGTGCAGGGGCGGGCAATCAGCCCCAGCATTTT
CDR3aa: CASSAGAGNQPQHF

abundance: NA
d_gene: NA
v_gene: TRBV29-1
j_gene: TRBJ2-5
CDR3nt: TGCAGCGTTTGGGGCCAGTCTCAAGAGACCCAGTACTTC
CDR3aa: CSVWGQSQETQYF

abundance: few
d_gene: TRBD1
v_gene: TRBV19
j_gene: TRBJ1-1
CDR3nt: TGTGCCAGTAGTCCCCGGGACAGGGGCTTGAACACTGAAGCTTTCTTT
CDR3aa: CASSPRDRGLNTEAFF

abundance: NA
d_gene: NA
v_gene: TRBV5-1
j_gene: TRBJ2-5
CDR3nt: TGCGCCAGCAGCGGAACAGCACAAGAGACCCAGTACTTC
CDR3aa: CASSGTAQETQYF

abundance: few
d_gene: NA
v_gene: TRBV7-9
j_gene: TRBJ2-6
CDR3nt: TGTGCTAGCGAAGGGGCCAACGTCCTGACTTTC
CDR3aa: CASEGANVLTF

abundance: NA
d_gene: TRBD1
v_gene: TRBV5-4
j_gene: TRBJ2-3
CDR3nt: TGTGCCAGCAGCCAGGGACAGGGGGGAAGCGGACCCAGCACAGATACGCAGTATTTT
CDR3aa: CASSQGQGGSGPSTDTQYF

abundance: few
d_gene: NA
v_gene: TRBV5-4
j_gene: TRBJ1-2
CDR3nt: TGTGCCAGCAGCGTTACAGGTCTCTATGGCTACACCTTC
CDR3aa: CASSVTGLYGYTF

abundance: NA
d_gene: TRBD2
v_gene: TRBV7-2
j_gene: TRBJ2-1
CDR3nt: TGTGCCAGCAGTTTAGCGGGGTTCCCCTACAATGAGCAGTTCTTC
CDR3aa: CASSLAGFPYNEQFF

abundance: NA
d_gene: TRBD2
v_gene: TRBV7-9
j_gene: TRBJ2-1
CDR3nt: TGTGCCAGCAGGCATCAGCGGGAGGGCCCTAACAATGAGCAGTTCTTC
CDR3aa: CASRHQREGPNNEQFF

abundance: medium-sized
d_gene: NA
v_gene: TRBV7-2
j_gene: TRBJ1-1
CDR3nt: TGTGCCAGCAGAGAGGTTCCCACTGAAGCTTTCTTT
CDR3aa: CASREVPTEAFF

abundance: NA
d_gene: NA
v_gene: TRBV9
j_gene: TRBJ1-2
CDR3nt: TGTGCCAGCAGCACCCCCTCCACTAACTATGGCTACACCTTC
CDR3aa: CASSTPSTNYGYTF

abundance: NA
d_gene: NA
v_gene: TRBV6-6
j_gene: TRBJ1-1
CDR3nt: TGTGCCAGCAGTTACTCGACCAGGGACACTGAAGCTTTCTTT
CDR3aa: CASSYSTRDTEAFF

abundance: NA
d_gene: TRBD1
v_gene: TRBV30
j_gene: TRBJ2-5
CDR3nt: TGTGCCTGGAGTGTAAAGGGGGCCGAGACCCAGTACTTC
CDR3aa: CAWSVKGAETQYF

abundance: NA
d_gene: NA
v_gene: TRBV2
j_gene: TRBJ2-3
CDR3nt: TGTGCCAGCAGTGATGTGGGGCAGGGCACAGATACGCAGTATTTT
CDR3aa: CASSDVGQGTDTQYF

abundance: NA
d_gene: TRBD1
v_gene: TRBV6-6
j_gene: TRBJ1-5
CDR3nt: TGTGCCAGCAGTTCGGGACAGGGCATAAGTCAGCCCCAGCATTTT
CDR3aa: CASSSGQGISQPQHF

abundance: few
d_gene: NA
v_gene: TRBV4-1
j_gene: TRBJ2-7
CDR3nt: TGCGCCAGCAGCCAAGATAGGGGGTTCTACGAGCAGTACTTC
CDR3aa: CASSQDRGFYEQYF

abundance: few
d_gene: TRBD1
v_gene: TRBV30
j_gene: TRBJ2-1
CDR3nt: TGTGCCTGGAGTGTACAAGAGGGACAGGCGCAGTTCTTC
CDR3aa: CAWSVQEGQAQFF

abundance: NA
d_gene: TRBD2
v_gene: TRBV6-1
j_gene: TRBJ2-7
CDR3nt: TGTGCCAGCAGTGAACGGGGGGGCGGCTACGAGCAGTACTTC
CDR3aa: CASSERGGGYEQYF

abundance: NA
d_gene: TRBD2
v_gene: TRBV5-1
j_gene: TRBJ2-1
CDR3nt: TGCGCCAGCAGCTTAGGACTAGCGGGCGACAATGAGCAGTTCTTC
CDR3aa: CASSLGLAGDNEQFF

abundance: NA
d_gene: TRBD1
v_gene: TRBV29-1
j_gene: TRBJ2-7
CDR3nt: TGCAGCGTAGCCTATGGGACAGGGGTCGAGCAGTACTTC
CDR3aa: CSVAYGTGVEQYF

abundance: few
d_gene: TRBD1
v_gene: TRBV30
j_gene: TRBJ1-5
CDR3nt: TGTGCCTGGAGTGTACCAACAGGGGGACAGCCCCAGCATTTT
CDR3aa: CAWSVPTGGQPQHF

abundance: NA
d_gene: NA
v_gene: TRBV30
j_gene: TRBJ2-7
CDR3nt: TGTGCCTGGAGTGTACTACGCGAGCAGTACTTC
CDR3aa: CAWSVLREQYF

abundance: NA
d_gene: TRBD1
v_gene: TRBV5-1
j_gene: TRBJ1-2
CDR3nt: TGCGCCAGCAGCTCGACACTACAGGGGAACTATGGCTACACCTTC
CDR3aa: CASSSTLQGNYGYTF

abundance: NA
d_gene: NA
v_gene: TRBV7-9
j_gene: TRBJ2-1
CDR3nt: TGTGCCAGCAGCTTAGTAGACGGACCTAAGTTCTTC
CDR3aa: CASSLVDGPKFF

abundance: NA
d_gene: NA
v_gene: TRBV23-1
j_gene: TRBJ2-3
CDR3nt: TGCGCCAGCCCCCGGGGGGATACGCAGTATTTT
CDR3aa: CASPRGDTQYF

abundance: few
d_gene: NA
v_gene: TRBV11-3
j_gene: TRBJ2-3
CDR3nt: TGTGCCAGCAGCTTTGGAGGCCAACGTGGCCCAGATACGCAGTATTTT
CDR3aa: CASSFGGQRGPDTQYF

abundance: NA
d_gene: NA
v_gene: TRBV29-1
j_gene: TRBJ1-1
CDR3nt: TGCAGCGTCAGTCGGACAGCGAACACTGAAGCTTTCTTT
CDR3aa: CSVSRTANTEAFF

abundance: NA
d_gene: NA
v_gene: TRBV5-1
j_gene: TRBJ1-1
CDR3nt: TGCGCCAGCAGCTTGGAGCTGAACACTGAAGCTTTCTTT
CDR3aa: CASSLELNTEAFF

abundance: NA
d_gene: TRBD1
v_gene: TRBV29-1
j_gene: TRBJ1-5
CDR3nt: TGCAGCGTCGCGACAGGGGGAGGTAGCAATCAGCCCCAGCATTTT
CDR3aa: CSVATGGGSNQPQHF

abundance: NA
d_gene: NA
v_gene: TRBV5-6
j_gene: TRBJ1-2
CDR3nt: TGTGCCAGCAGCTTGGGACGGAACTATGGCTACACCTTC
CDR3aa: CASSLGRNYGYTF

abundance: NA
d_gene: NA
v_gene: TRBV29-1
j_gene: TRBJ1-4
CDR3nt: TGCAGCGCTGGGCCCGCCGGGAGTGCTGAAAAACTGTTTTTT
CDR3aa: CSAGPAGSAEKLFF

abundance: NA
d_gene: NA
v_gene: TRBV5-1
j_gene: TRBJ2-7
CDR3nt: TGCGCCAGCAGCTCGGACTACGAGCAGTACTTC
CDR3aa: CASSSDYEQYF

abundance: NA
d_gene: NA
v_gene: TRBV7-3
j_gene: TRBJ1-1
CDR3nt: TGTGCCAGCAGCACGGACGGCCTCACTGAAGCTTTCTTT
CDR3aa: CASSTDGLTEAFF

abundance: few
d_gene: TRBD1
v_gene: TRBV7-2
j_gene: TRBJ1-6
CDR3nt: TGTGCCAGCAGCGCCACTATCTCCGGGACAGATAATTCACCCCTCCACTTT
CDR3aa: CASSATISGTDNSPLHF

abundance: NA
d_gene: TRBD2
v_gene: TRBV7-2
j_gene: TRBJ2-5
CDR3nt: TGTGCCAGCAGCTTGGTGGGGGGGCAAGAGACCCAGTACTTC
CDR3aa: CASSLVGGQETQYF

abundance: NA
d_gene: NA
v_gene: TRBV7-2
j_gene: TRBJ1-5
CDR3nt: TGTGCCAGCAGCCGGGACGGGGATCAGCCCCAGCATTTT
CDR3aa: CASSRDGDQPQHF

abundance: NA
d_gene: NA
v_gene: TRBV29-1
j_gene: TRBJ2-7
CDR3nt: TGCAGCGTTGGTGGTCCGTACGAGCAGTACTTC
CDR3aa: CSVGGPYEQYF

abundance: NA
d_gene: NA
v_gene: TRBV27
j_gene: TRBJ2-3
CDR3nt: TGTGCCAGCACCACGGGACGGGGATGGTCTAGCACAGATACGCAGTATTTT
CDR3aa: CASTTGRGWSSTDTQYF

abundance: NA
d_gene: NA
v_gene: TRBV7-2
j_gene: TRBJ2-3
CDR3nt: TGTGCCAGCAGCTTACGGAATTGGGGGGGCACAGATACGCAGTATTTT
CDR3aa: CASSLRNWGGTDTQYF